These 18 T cell receptor beta chains were all obtained from the same sample, sequenced in a study of cytomegalovirus exposure and HLA in healthy donors. Amplification used 60 Vbeta primers and 13 Jbeta primers. The assay was immunoSEQ multiplex PCR, and TCRdb's table has in-frame clones only and misses some. The repertoire holds around 110,000 clones, with over 70% as singletons. Material: PBMCs. The receptor source for this set is a boy between 10 and 17 years old in good health and CMV-seronegative.

The chain carries TRBV28 and TRBJ2-1; no firm D call. Germline lookup yields CDR1 MDHEN and CDR2 SYDVKM. V was pared by 1 base and J by 6 bases, with 4 bases between. The CDR3 runs 12 residues. Here the CDR3 DNA reads TGTGCCAGCAGTTTATTTATCAATGAGCAGTTCTTC. Encoded protein: CASSLFINEQFF.

This clone was seen a handful of times. The V call is TRBV6-6, the J call TRBJ1-5, with D perhaps TRBD1 (6 bases). Per germline, CDR1 MNHNY and CDR2 SVGAGI (reference sequence). Trimming shortened V by 5 bases and J by 6 bases, and 11 bases separated the two germline ends. CDR3 length equals 13 residues. The chain's CDR3 is CASSRQVGQPQHF. CDR3 bases: TGTGCCAGCAGTCGACAGGTGGGTCAGCCCCAGCATTTT.

The rearrangement uses TRBV7-3 and TRBJ2-5; TRBD1 matches 10 bases. With 1 base clipped from V and 3 bases from J, the junction kept 2 bases outside the gene matches. Germline V lookup: CDR1 SGHTA, CDR2 FQGTGA. This CDR3 is built from 15 residues. The CDR3 loop reads CASSLIGQGEETQYF. CDR3 nucleotides: TGTGCCAGCAGCTTAATAGGACAGGGGGAAGAGACCCAGTACTTC.

This chain uses TRBV30 with TRBJ1-5; D perhaps matches TRBD1 (6 bases). V was shortened by 2 bases and J by 3 bases, with 11 bases between the two germline ends. In germline, CDR1 is GTSNPN, CDR2 SVGIG (reference sequence). This CDR3 is built from 14 residues. CDR3: CAWSTGHNNQPQHF. Here the CDR3 DNA reads TGTGCCTGGAGTACGGGACACAACAATCAGCCCCAGCATTTT.

In its sample, this clone was seen a few times. The chain carries TRBV27 and TRBJ2-1; D unclear. The CDR3 loop spans 12 amino acids. Looked up from germline, CDR1 is MNHEY and CDR2 is SMNVEV (reference sequence). V lost 4 bases, J lost 2 bases, and 3 bases lay in between. DNA for the CDR3: TGTGCCAGCAGTTCTACCTACAATGAGCAGTTCTTC. Residues: CASSSTYNEQFF.

The chain is built from TRBV10-3 and TRBJ1-5; 10 bases line up with TRBD1. The CDR3 totals 14 residues. The trim removed 5 bases at V and 5 bases at J, leaving 3 bases unmatched. CDR1 and CDR2 from the germline V gene are ENHRY and SYGVKD. The chain's CDR3 is CAISTDRGHQPQHF. In DNA form, the CDR3 reads TGTGCCATCAGTACCGACAGGGGGCATCAGCCCCAGCATTTT.

The genes are TRBV5-5 and TRBJ1-1; 8 bases agree with TRBD1. CDR3 length equals 16 residues. With V trimmed by 2 bases and J by 5 bases, 11 bases remained unmatched. Per the germline V gene, CDR1 is SGHKS and CDR2 is YYEKEE (reference sequence). CDR3 bases: TGTGCCAGCAGCTTCTCCAGGACAGGGTTCCGTACTGAAGCTTTCTTT. This sequence encodes CASSFSRTGFRTEAFF.

This clone was detected only once. The CDR3 protein is CAWSVYRQGNTEAFF. CDR3 sequence (DNA): TGTGCCTGGAGTGTCTACCGACAGGGCAACACTGAAGCTTTCTTT. The rearrangement joins TRBV30 to TRBJ1-1, with 7 bases identical to TRBD1. The V gene's germline CDR1 is GTSNPN and CDR2 SVGIG (reference sequence). The CDR3 consists of 15 residues. Losses at the gene ends were 0 bases for V and 2 bases for J; bases not matched to a gene: 6.

The chain uses TRBV25-1 and TRBJ1-6; D is perhaps TRBD1 (5 bases). There are 15 residues in the CDR3. Germline V gene lookup returns CDR1 MGHDK and CDR2 SYGVNS. The V and J ends lost 6 bases and 0 bases respectively, with 9 bases between them. In DNA, the CDR3 is TGTGCCAGCAGCCCCGGGGGCTCCTATAATTCACCCCTCCACTTT. Its translation: CASSPGGSYNSPLHF.

The V and J genes are TRBV28 and TRBJ1-5; D call uncertain. Germline CDR1 is MDHEN and CDR2 is SYDVKM. The CDR3 has 16 residues. The ends were cut back, 5 bases at V and 2 bases at J, with 16 bases in the middle. This chain's CDR3 is CASSAPSGGGNQPQHF. Written as DNA, the CDR3 is TGTGCCAGCAGTGCCCCTTCGGGAGGAGGCAATCAGCCCCAGCATTTT.

The chain is built from TRBV6-6 and TRBJ2-7, with TRBD1 matching over 7 bases. CDR3 length: 16 amino acids. V gave up 6 bases and J gave up 3 bases; unmatched junction bases: 14. The germline CDR1 and CDR2 sequences are MNHNY and SVGAGI (reference sequence). This CDR3 is CASRGDPGQRFYEQYF. The CDR3 DNA is TGTGCCAGCAGGGGTGATCCGGGACAGCGTTTCTACGAGCAGTACTTC.

This clone was observed a few times. The chain carries TRBV6-1 and TRBJ1-6; 8 bases align to TRBD1. CDR1 is MNHNS, CDR2 SASEGT, per germline. The CDR3 contains 15 residues. The J segment lost 1 base and the V segment lost 6 bases, leaving 2 bases of the junction unmatched. CDR3 amino acids: CASSRGQSYNSPLHF. The CDR3 DNA follows: TGTGCCAGCAGCAGGGGGCAATCCTATAATTCACCCCTCCACTTT.

This clone was found a few times. J is TRBJ2-1 and V is TRBV10-2; TRBD1 agrees at 9 bases. Trimming took 10 bases from V and 4 from J; bases not matched to a gene: 5. Per germline, CDR1 WSHSY and CDR2 SAAADI. This CDR3 spans 13 amino acids. The CDR3 nucleotides are TGCGCCACCCGACAGGGGGGGTACAATGAGCAGTTCTTC. Protein: CATRQGGYNEQFF.

A remark on this clone: In the same sample, other DNA sequences code for this CDR3. The gene calls are TRBV7-8 and TRBJ1-1; no clear D. Germline V gives CDR1 SGHVS, CDR2 FQNEAQ. V lost 2 bases to trimming and J lost 0 bases, with 10 bases between them. The CDR3 is made up of 15 amino acids. Here the CDR3 reads CASSLSSGMNTEAFF. In DNA form, the CDR3 reads TGTGCCAGCAGCTTATCAAGCGGCATGAACACTGAAGCTTTCTTT.

The rearrangement uses TRBV9 and TRBJ1-1, with D possibly TRBD1 on 5 matching bases. The germline CDR1 and CDR2 sequences are SGDLS and YYNGEE. The ends were cut back, 4 bases at V and 0 bases at J, with 10 bases in the middle. CDR3 size: 14 residues. The CDR3 protein is CASSLLDMNTEAFF. The CDR3 DNA follows: TGTGCCAGCAGCTTACTGGACATGAACACTGAAGCTTTCTTT.

This chain connects TRBV19 to TRBJ1-1; 8 nucleotides agree with TRBD1. Trimming cost V 5 bases and J 4 bases; bases outside gene matches: 9. CDR1 is LNHDA and CDR2 is SQIVND in the germline V gene (reference sequence). The CDR3 runs 15 residues. Here the CDR3 reads CASSSPPTGGTEAFF. In nucleotides, the CDR3 is TGTGCCAGTAGTTCTCCACCTACAGGGGGCACTGAAGCTTTCTTT. The entire variable domain, with the rest obtained from reference TRBV19 and TRBJ1-1, is as follows: DGGITQSPKYLFRKEGQNVTLSCEQNLNHDAMYWYRQDPGQGLRLIYYSQIVNDFQKGDIAEGYSVSREKKESFPLTVTSAQKNPTAFYLCASSSPPTGGTEAFFGQGTRLTVV.

This chain links TRBV5-4 with TRBJ2-7; D is perhaps TRBD1 (5 bases). Deletions cut 4 bases from V and 0 bases from J, with 11 bases between. The length of the CDR3 is 14 residues. Germline CDR1 is SGHNT and CDR2 is YYREEE (reference sequence). The DNA for the CDR3 is TGTGCCAGCAGCGCGTCCAGGGCCTCCTACGAGCAGTACTTC. Residues: CASSASRASYEQYF.

The rearrangement links TRBV27 to TRBJ2-1, with TRBD1 identical over 10 bases. Germline V gives CDR1 MNHEY, CDR2 SMNVEV (reference sequence). The CDR3 loop spans 17 amino acids. The V gene end was trimmed by 2 bases and the J gene end by 1 base; junction bases not matched to a gene: 5. The CDR3 DNA is TGTGCCAGCAGTTTAGAGTCGGGACAGGGGTCCTACAATGAGCAGTTCTTC. This gives the protein CASSLESGQGSYNEQFF.